A selection of T cell receptor beta chains follows, all from one sample in a study of follicular helper T cells after annual influenza vaccination. Produced via immunoSEQ multiplex PCR; TCRdb's table is partial and in-frame only. The data hold some 10,000 clones, with 80% to 90% observed a single time. The source material was CXCR5+ CD38- circulating T follicular helper cells from blood, sampled 7 days after influenza vaccination. Receptor source: an adult who received the influenza vaccine. Both conserved end residues are part of each CDR3. The order of the fields is CDR3 DNA, CDR3 protein, J gene, D gene, V gene, clone size. A D gene is named only where the DNA matches it firmly. Part of the rows lack a size; the others show once, few, many or a class for expanded clones.

cdr3_nt: TGTGCCAGTAGAGGGCTCGTAGGGGGGACGGGATCCTACAATGAGCAGTTCTTC
cdr3_aa: CASRGLVGGTGSYNEQFF
j_call: TRBJ2-1
d_call: NA
v_call: TRBV19
clone_size: once

cdr3_nt: TGTGCCAGCAGCGTCCTAGCGGGAGATACGCAGTATTTT
cdr3_aa: CASSVLAGDTQYF
j_call: TRBJ2-3
d_call: TRBD2
v_call: TRBV9
clone_size: few

cdr3_nt: TGCGCCAGCAGCCAAGTTTGGCAGGGCAATGAGCAGTTCTTC
cdr3_aa: CASSQVWQGNEQFF
j_call: TRBJ2-1
d_call: NA
v_call: TRBV4-3
clone_size: NA

cdr3_nt: TGTGCCAGCAGTTGGGAAGGATATCTGCCCCAGCATTTT
cdr3_aa: CASSWEGYLPQHF
j_call: TRBJ1-5
d_call: NA
v_call: TRBV6-1
clone_size: NA

cdr3_nt: TGTGCCAGCAGCGGATACGGGACGTTGCAAGAGACCCAGTACTTC
cdr3_aa: CASSGYGTLQETQYF
j_call: TRBJ2-5
d_call: NA
v_call: TRBV7-9
clone_size: NA

cdr3_nt: TGCGCCAGCAGCCAAGAAGCGCGGGGGAATTCACCCCTCCACTTT
cdr3_aa: CASSQEARGNSPLHF
j_call: TRBJ1-6
d_call: NA
v_call: TRBV4-1
clone_size: NA

cdr3_nt: TGTGCCAGTAGTACCCTCGCTGGTACGAACACTGAAGCTTTCTTT
cdr3_aa: CASSTLAGTNTEAFF
j_call: TRBJ1-1
d_call: NA
v_call: TRBV19
clone_size: NA

cdr3_nt: TGTGCCAGCAGTTTATCGTATAGTACCGGGGAGCTGTTTTTT
cdr3_aa: CASSLSYSTGELFF
j_call: TRBJ2-2
d_call: NA
v_call: TRBV27
clone_size: NA

cdr3_nt: TGTGCCAGCAGTTTCAGGGATTTGAATTCACCCCTCCACTTT
cdr3_aa: CASSFRDLNSPLHF
j_call: TRBJ1-6
d_call: NA
v_call: TRBV6-5
clone_size: NA

cdr3_nt: TGTGCCAGTACCTCTCCGGGACAGGGAAAATCAGTCCTCCACTTT
cdr3_aa: CASTSPGQGKSVLHF
j_call: TRBJ1-6
d_call: TRBD1
v_call: TRBV19
clone_size: NA

cdr3_nt: TGTGCCAGCACCCCGGCAGGGTCGACTGAAGCTTTCTTT
cdr3_aa: CASTPAGSTEAFF
j_call: TRBJ1-1
d_call: NA
v_call: TRBV25-1
clone_size: NA

cdr3_nt: TGTGCCAACTCCCCAGGGCGGGAGGAAAAACTGTTTTTT
cdr3_aa: CANSPGREEKLFF
j_call: TRBJ1-4
d_call: NA
v_call: TRBV2
clone_size: NA

cdr3_nt: TGCGCCAGCAGCCAAGTTAGCACCGGGGGGGGCACAGATACGCAGTATTTT
cdr3_aa: CASSQVSTGGGTDTQYF
j_call: TRBJ2-3
d_call: TRBD2
v_call: TRBV4-3
clone_size: NA

cdr3_nt: TGTGCCAGCAGCTACGTACATGGGGGGCTCGTGGAGCTGTTTTTT
cdr3_aa: CASSYVHGGLVELFF
j_call: TRBJ2-2
d_call: NA
v_call: TRBV6-5
clone_size: NA

cdr3_nt: TGTGCCAGCAGTTTATTGGGCAACTATGGCTACACCTTC
cdr3_aa: CASSLLGNYGYTF
j_call: TRBJ1-2
d_call: NA
v_call: TRBV28
clone_size: NA

cdr3_nt: TGTGCCAGCAGCTTAAGGTACGACGGAATGAACACTGAAGCTTTCTTT
cdr3_aa: CASSLRYDGMNTEAFF
j_call: TRBJ1-1
d_call: NA
v_call: TRBV11-2
clone_size: NA

cdr3_nt: TGTGCCAGCAGCAAAGGGATTCTCACTGAAGCTTTCTTT
cdr3_aa: CASSKGILTEAFF
j_call: TRBJ1-1
d_call: NA
v_call: TRBV21-1
clone_size: NA

cdr3_nt: TGTGCCACCAGCAGGAAGGGGGTCTCGGGATCCTCTGGAAACACCATATATTTT
cdr3_aa: CATSRKGVSGSSGNTIYF
j_call: TRBJ1-3
d_call: NA
v_call: TRBV15
clone_size: NA

cdr3_nt: TGCGCCAGCAGCTTGGGGGCGGGGGGGGATGAAAAACTGTTTTTT
cdr3_aa: CASSLGAGGDEKLFF
j_call: TRBJ1-4
d_call: NA
v_call: TRBV5-1
clone_size: NA

cdr3_nt: TGCGCCAGCAGCCAACTTTTTCGGGGGGCCGGGGAGCTGTTTTTT
cdr3_aa: CASSQLFRGAGELFF
j_call: TRBJ2-2
d_call: TRBD2
v_call: TRBV4-1
clone_size: NA

cdr3_nt: TGTGCCAGCAGTTACGAGTGGGGAAACACCATATATTTT
cdr3_aa: CASSYEWGNTIYF
j_call: TRBJ1-3
d_call: NA
v_call: TRBV6-6
clone_size: few

cdr3_nt: TGTGCCAGCAGCTTTTTCGAGCGTGAGCAGTTCTTC
cdr3_aa: CASSFFEREQFF
j_call: TRBJ2-1
d_call: NA
v_call: TRBV7-2
clone_size: NA

cdr3_nt: TGTGCCAGCTCAGCATTCGGCAGCAGCTCCTACAATGAGCAGTTCTTC
cdr3_aa: CASSAFGSSSYNEQFF
j_call: TRBJ2-1
d_call: NA
v_call: TRBV18
clone_size: NA

cdr3_nt: TGTGCAAGTCAGGGGCCCGGGTTAGATACGCAGTATTTT
cdr3_aa: CASQGPGLDTQYF
j_call: TRBJ2-3
d_call: NA
v_call: TRBV12-2
clone_size: NA

cdr3_nt: TGCAGCGTTGCGGAGTTGAACACTGAAGCTTTCTTT
cdr3_aa: CSVAELNTEAFF
j_call: TRBJ1-1
d_call: NA
v_call: TRBV29-1
clone_size: NA

cdr3_nt: TGCGCCAGCAGCCGGAACCCGGCGGGAGATACGCAGTATTTT
cdr3_aa: CASSRNPAGDTQYF
j_call: TRBJ2-3
d_call: NA
v_call: TRBV5-1
clone_size: NA

cdr3_nt: TGTGCCAGCAGCTGGGACAGGGGGCAGCCCCAGCATTTT
cdr3_aa: CASSWDRGQPQHF
j_call: TRBJ1-5
d_call: TRBD1
v_call: TRBV5-5
clone_size: NA

cdr3_nt: TGTGCCAGCAGCTTAGGGTCAACTAATGAAAAACTGTTTTTT
cdr3_aa: CASSLGSTNEKLFF
j_call: TRBJ1-4
d_call: NA
v_call: TRBV7-2
clone_size: NA

cdr3_nt: TGTGCCAGCAGCTTAGATACTGGTAGTTACGAGCAGTACTTC
cdr3_aa: CASSLDTGSYEQYF
j_call: TRBJ2-7
d_call: NA
v_call: TRBV7-2
clone_size: NA

cdr3_nt: TGTGCCATCAGTGGCGGGACTCCCAGTGTCCCAGATACGCAGTATTTT
cdr3_aa: CAISGGTPSVPDTQYF
j_call: TRBJ2-3
d_call: NA
v_call: TRBV10-3
clone_size: once

cdr3_nt: TGTGCCAGCAGCTTATCTCACGCTAACTATGGCTACACCTTC
cdr3_aa: CASSLSHANYGYTF
j_call: TRBJ1-2
d_call: NA
v_call: TRBV11-2
clone_size: NA

cdr3_nt: TGTGCCAGCAGTTATTACGGTTACGAGCAGTACTTC
cdr3_aa: CASSYYGYEQYF
j_call: TRBJ2-7
d_call: NA
v_call: TRBV6-5
clone_size: once

cdr3_nt: TGTGCCAGCAGCGCTTCCTACGAGCAGTACTTC
cdr3_aa: CASSASYEQYF
j_call: TRBJ2-7
d_call: NA
v_call: TRBV9
clone_size: NA

cdr3_nt: TGTGCCAGCTCACCAGGGTCCCGGAACACTGAAGCTTTCTTT
cdr3_aa: CASSPGSRNTEAFF
j_call: TRBJ1-1
d_call: NA
v_call: TRBV18
clone_size: once

cdr3_nt: TGTGCCAGCAGCGTATCAGCGGGGGGACTAGCGGGGAAATACAATGAGCAGTTCTTC
cdr3_aa: CASSVSAGGLAGKYNEQFF
j_call: TRBJ2-1
d_call: TRBD2
v_call: TRBV9
clone_size: NA

cdr3_nt: TGCGCCAGCGGCCTGGGACAGGGAGGTGGAAACACCATATATTTT
cdr3_aa: CASGLGQGGGNTIYF
j_call: TRBJ1-3
d_call: TRBD1
v_call: TRBV5-1
clone_size: NA

cdr3_nt: TGTGCCAGCAGTTACGGGGGGGCTAACACTGAAGCTTTCTTT
cdr3_aa: CASSYGGANTEAFF
j_call: TRBJ1-1
d_call: NA
v_call: TRBV6-5
clone_size: NA

cdr3_nt: TGTGCCAGCAGCAGGGGGCTAGCGGGGCCAGATACGCAGTATTTT
cdr3_aa: CASSRGLAGPDTQYF
j_call: TRBJ2-3
d_call: TRBD2
v_call: TRBV11-2
clone_size: few

cdr3_nt: TGTGCCAGCTCAGTATTAAACAGCGAGAATGAGCAGTTCTTC
cdr3_aa: CASSVLNSENEQFF
j_call: TRBJ2-1
d_call: NA
v_call: TRBV18
clone_size: NA

cdr3_nt: TGTGCCAGCAGCGCCAGGACAGGGAATGAGCAGTTCTTC
cdr3_aa: CASSARTGNEQFF
j_call: TRBJ2-1
d_call: TRBD1
v_call: TRBV7-7
clone_size: NA

cdr3_nt: TGTGCCAGCAGCTTGCCATACGTTGAAACTGGACAGTATAATTCACCCCTCCACTTT
cdr3_aa: CASSLPYVETGQYNSPLHF
j_call: TRBJ1-6
d_call: NA
v_call: TRBV5-4
clone_size: NA

cdr3_nt: TGTGCCAGCAGTCCCTACCCGGAGGGGGGCTATGGCTACACCTTC
cdr3_aa: CASSPYPEGGYGYTF
j_call: TRBJ1-2
d_call: NA
v_call: TRBV27
clone_size: NA

cdr3_nt: TGCGCCAGCAGCTCCGGGGACGGGAACACTGAAGCTTTCTTT
cdr3_aa: CASSSGDGNTEAFF
j_call: TRBJ1-1
d_call: NA
v_call: TRBV5-1
clone_size: NA

cdr3_nt: TGTGCCAGCAGCGGGGGTGCTTTAACTAACTATGGCTACACCTTC
cdr3_aa: CASSGGALTNYGYTF
j_call: TRBJ1-2
d_call: NA
v_call: TRBV27
clone_size: NA

cdr3_nt: TGTGCCAGCAGCCCACGGGGCGGGGCCGGGGAGCTGTTTTTT
cdr3_aa: CASSPRGGAGELFF
j_call: TRBJ2-2
d_call: NA
v_call: TRBV7-7
clone_size: NA

cdr3_nt: TGTGCCACCCTTCCCGGATACCAAGAGACCCAGTACTTC
cdr3_aa: CATLPGYQETQYF
j_call: TRBJ2-5
d_call: NA
v_call: TRBV25-1
clone_size: NA

cdr3_nt: TGTGCCAGCACCATCGTCGGGGGAGGGACTGAAGCTTTCTTT
cdr3_aa: CASTIVGGGTEAFF
j_call: TRBJ1-1
d_call: NA
v_call: TRBV7-9
clone_size: NA

cdr3_nt: TGTGCCAGCAGCTTATTCGGGAACACCGGGGAGCTGTTTTTT
cdr3_aa: CASSLFGNTGELFF
j_call: TRBJ2-2
d_call: NA
v_call: TRBV11-3
clone_size: NA

cdr3_nt: TGTGCCACCAGCAGAGATCTAGCGGGGGTTAGTCTGTTTTTT
cdr3_aa: CATSRDLAGVSLFF
j_call: TRBJ2-2
d_call: TRBD2
v_call: TRBV15
clone_size: NA

cdr3_nt: TGTGCCAGCAGCTTGGCTGGGGTAGTCGCTTATGGCTACACCTTC
cdr3_aa: CASSLAGVVAYGYTF
j_call: TRBJ1-2
d_call: NA
v_call: TRBV5-4
clone_size: NA

cdr3_nt: TGTGCTAGTGGTTTGCCGAAAACAGGGCCGGACGAGCAGTACTTC
cdr3_aa: CASGLPKTGPDEQYF
j_call: TRBJ2-7
d_call: NA
v_call: TRBV12-5
clone_size: few

cdr3_nt: TGTGCCAGCAGCGCAGACGGAGGGGCTAGATATGGCTACACCTTC
cdr3_aa: CASSADGGARYGYTF
j_call: TRBJ1-2
d_call: NA
v_call: TRBV9
clone_size: NA

cdr3_nt: TGTGCCTGGAGTCCTCAATTAGGGGCAGGCGGGAGGACCGGGGAGCTGTTTTTT
cdr3_aa: CAWSPQLGAGGRTGELFF
j_call: TRBJ2-2
d_call: TRBD2
v_call: TRBV30
clone_size: NA

cdr3_nt: TGTGCCAGCAGTTACTCGATTCCGGTGGGGCCCTACGAGCAGTACTTC
cdr3_aa: CASSYSIPVGPYEQYF
j_call: TRBJ2-7
d_call: NA
v_call: TRBV6-5
clone_size: few

cdr3_nt: TGTGCCAGCAGCTTCATGGGTGATGAGCAGTTCTTC
cdr3_aa: CASSFMGDEQFF
j_call: TRBJ2-1
d_call: NA
v_call: TRBV5-5
clone_size: NA

cdr3_nt: TGTGCCAGCAGCTTGATAGGGGAGGGTGAAAAACTGTTTTTT
cdr3_aa: CASSLIGEGEKLFF
j_call: TRBJ1-4
d_call: NA
v_call: TRBV7-8
clone_size: NA

cdr3_nt: TGTGCCAGCAGCTTAAGGAGAGGGGGCACCGGGGAGCTGTTTTTT
cdr3_aa: CASSLRRGGTGELFF
j_call: TRBJ2-2
d_call: NA
v_call: TRBV7-8
clone_size: NA

cdr3_nt: TGTGCCAGCACCGGGGGTAACCTAATGGACACTGAAGCTTTCTTT
cdr3_aa: CASTGGNLMDTEAFF
j_call: TRBJ1-1
d_call: NA
v_call: TRBV6-1
clone_size: NA